This TCR beta chain was observed in a study of T-cell reconstitution after alpha-beta-depleted transplantation in children. General study results and limits: T-cell numbers and diversity, one year after transplant, stemmed largely from T cells that were newly produced. Several hundred graft clones that had expanded were reportedly the source of alpha-beta T cells about two months after transplant.

CDR1 and CDR2 from the germline V gene are SGHRS and YFSETQ. Trimming stripped 0 bases from V and 3 bases from J, with 10 bases between. CDR3 length: 14 residues. This clonotype appeared a few times. Its antigen is not identified. Unique molecular identifiers tagged the TCRbeta library. TCRdb used MiXCR to reprocess the PCR reads, holding one entry per CDR3 protein. Among 610,000 or so distinct CDR3 sequences listed, 27% were seen once. The origin of this receptor is a boy younger than two with Wiskott-Aldrich syndrome, due to receive a stem cell transplant. The V and J genes are TRBV5-1 and TRBJ2-7, with D unclear. Sequences were derived from PBMCs, sampled before TCRalphabeta/CD19-depleted stem cell transplant. CDR3: CASSLGRRGYEQYF. CDR3 bases: TGCGCCAGCAGCTTGGGGCGGCGAGGCTACGAGCAGTACTTC.